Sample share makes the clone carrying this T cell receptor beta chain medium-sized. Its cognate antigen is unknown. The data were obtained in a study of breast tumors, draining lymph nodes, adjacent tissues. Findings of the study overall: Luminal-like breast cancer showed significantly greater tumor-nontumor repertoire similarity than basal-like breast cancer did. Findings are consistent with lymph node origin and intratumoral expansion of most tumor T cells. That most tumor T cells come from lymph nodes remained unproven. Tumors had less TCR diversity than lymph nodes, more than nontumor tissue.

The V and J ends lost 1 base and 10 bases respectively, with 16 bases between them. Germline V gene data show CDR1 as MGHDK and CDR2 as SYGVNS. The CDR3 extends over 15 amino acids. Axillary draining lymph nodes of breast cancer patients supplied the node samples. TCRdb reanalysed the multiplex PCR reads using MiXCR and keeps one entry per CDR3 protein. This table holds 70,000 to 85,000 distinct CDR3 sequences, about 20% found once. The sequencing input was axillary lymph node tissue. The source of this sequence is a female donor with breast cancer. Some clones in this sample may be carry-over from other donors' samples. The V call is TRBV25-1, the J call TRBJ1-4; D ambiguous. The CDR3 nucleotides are TGTGCCAGCAGTGAATGGGGAGAACACCCTGGAAAACTGTTTTTT. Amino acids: CASSEWGEHPGKLFF.